These T cell receptor beta chains were read from a single sample in a study of blood T cell repertoires in COVID-19. Sequencing used immunoSEQ multiplex PCR; TCRdb keeps in-frame clones, though not all of them. Found here are about 250,000 clones, roughly 80% of them singletons; the top ten hold roughly 7.9%. The sequenced material came from peripheral blood. These receptors were taken from a woman aged 80 or over with acute or convalescent COVID-19. The CDR3 runs from the conserved cysteine through the conserved F or W. A D gene is named only where the DNA matches it firmly. Not every row has a clone size; where given, it reads once, few, many or a size class.

v_call,j_call,clone_size,d_call,cdr3_nt,cdr3_aa
TRBV10-3,TRBJ2-2,-,-,TGTGCCATCAGTGAAAGTGGAGGGCCCGGGAACACCGGGGAGCTGTTTTTT,CAISESGGPGNTGELFF
TRBV9,TRBJ1-4,few,-,TGTGCCAGCAGCTTAGGTACCGGGACTGTAAGTGAAAAACTGTTTTTT,CASSLGTGTVSEKLFF
TRBV5-6,TRBJ2-7,once,TRBD2,TGTGCCAGCAGCTCGGGACTAGCGCTCTACGAGCAGTACTTC,CASSSGLALYEQYF
TRBV7-2,TRBJ2-1,-,-,TGTGCCAGCAGCTTAGGCAGCGGGTCATACAATGAGCAGTTCTTC,CASSLGSGSYNEQFF
TRBV7-8,TRBJ1-5,-,-,TGTGCCAGCAGCTTAACCGGGGGAGGTCAGCCCCAGCATTTT,CASSLTGGGQPQHF
TRBV9,TRBJ1-4,-,-,TGTGCCAGCAGCGCAGGCCTGACGCCTGAAAAACTGTTTTTT,CASSAGLTPEKLFF
TRBV7-8,TRBJ2-5,-,-,TGTGCCAGCAGCTTAGGCGGGCAGAGGGAGACCCAGTACTTC,CASSLGGQRETQYF
TRBV6-5,TRBJ2-1,-,TRBD2,TGTGCCAGCAGATCAAGCGGGAGCTCCTACAATGAGCAGTTCTTC,CASRSSGSSYNEQFF
TRBV12-5,TRBJ2-7,-,TRBD2,TGTGCTAGTACCCCCAGCGGGAGTGGCGAGCAGTACTTC,CASTPSGSGEQYF
TRBV15,TRBJ1-5,few,-,TGTGCCACCAGCAGCGAGGGGAGGCAGCCCCAGCATTTT,CATSSEGRQPQHF
TRBV5-4,TRBJ2-6,once,-,TGTGCCAGCAGCTTTCCGATGACAACTGGGGCCAACGTCCTGACTTTC,CASSFPMTTGANVLTF
TRBV3-1/TRBV3-2,TRBJ1-1,once,-,TGTGCCAGCAGCCAAGCGGGGGTGAACACTGAAGCTTTCTTT,CASSQAGVNTEAFF
TRBV5-1,TRBJ2-7,-,TRBD1,TGCGCCAGCAGCCTAACTCAAAACAGGGGTGGCGAGCAGTACTTC,CASSLTQNRGGEQYF
TRBV7-7,TRBJ2-2,-,-,TGTGCCAGCAGCTTTTTGAGCGGCAGAAATACCGGGGAGCTGTTTTTT,CASSFLSGRNTGELFF
TRBV2,TRBJ1-5,few,-,TGTGCCAGCAGTGAAGTGCGGGGTCAGCCCCAGCATTTT,CASSEVRGQPQHF
TRBV10-3,TRBJ1-1,-,-,TGTGCCATCAGCAGGGTAGGGAACACTGAAGCTTTCTTT,CAISRVGNTEAFF